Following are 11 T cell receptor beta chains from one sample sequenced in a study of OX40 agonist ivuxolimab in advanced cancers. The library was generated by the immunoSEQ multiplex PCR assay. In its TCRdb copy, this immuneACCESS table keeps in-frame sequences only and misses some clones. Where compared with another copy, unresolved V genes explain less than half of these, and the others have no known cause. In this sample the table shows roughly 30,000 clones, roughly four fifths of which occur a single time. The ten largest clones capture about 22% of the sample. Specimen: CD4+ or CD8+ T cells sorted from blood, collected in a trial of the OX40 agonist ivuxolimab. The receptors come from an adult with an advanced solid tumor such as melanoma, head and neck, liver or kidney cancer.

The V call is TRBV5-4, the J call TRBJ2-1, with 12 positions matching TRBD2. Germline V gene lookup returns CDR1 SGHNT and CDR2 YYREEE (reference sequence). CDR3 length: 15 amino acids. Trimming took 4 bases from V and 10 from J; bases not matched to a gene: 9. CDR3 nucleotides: TGTGCCAGCAGCCGGGCTAGCGGGAGGGCCGGGGAGCAGTTCTTC. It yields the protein CASSRASGRAGEQFF.

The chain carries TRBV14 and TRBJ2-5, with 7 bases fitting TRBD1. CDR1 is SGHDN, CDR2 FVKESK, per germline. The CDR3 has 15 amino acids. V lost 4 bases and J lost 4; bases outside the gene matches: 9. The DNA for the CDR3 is TGTGCCAGCAGCCGCCAAGTGACAGGGATAGAGACCCAGTACTTC. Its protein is CASSRQVTGIETQYF.

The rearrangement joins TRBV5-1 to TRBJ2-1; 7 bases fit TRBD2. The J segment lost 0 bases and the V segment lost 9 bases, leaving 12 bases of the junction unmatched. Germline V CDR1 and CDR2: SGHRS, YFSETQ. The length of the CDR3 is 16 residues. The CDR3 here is CATKFRGDGSYNEQFF. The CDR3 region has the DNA TGCGCCACCAAATTTCGGGGGGATGGCTCCTACAATGAGCAGTTCTTC.

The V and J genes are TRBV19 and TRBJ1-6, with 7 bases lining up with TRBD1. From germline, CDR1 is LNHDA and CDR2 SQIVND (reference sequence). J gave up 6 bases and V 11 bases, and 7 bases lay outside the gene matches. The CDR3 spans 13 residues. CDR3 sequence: CAATGQPNSPLHF. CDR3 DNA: TGTGCCGCAACGGGACAGCCTAATTCACCCCTCCACTTT.

In DNA form, the CDR3 reads TGCGCCAGCAGCCAACGAGACACGGAAACTGAAGCTTTCTTT. This translates into CASSQRDTETEAFF. The chain is built from TRBV4-1 and TRBJ1-1, with D unclear. Trimming removed 2 bases at V and 5 bases at J, with 12 bases between. This CDR3 region has 14 residues. Germline values: CDR1 MGHRA, CDR2 YSYEKL.

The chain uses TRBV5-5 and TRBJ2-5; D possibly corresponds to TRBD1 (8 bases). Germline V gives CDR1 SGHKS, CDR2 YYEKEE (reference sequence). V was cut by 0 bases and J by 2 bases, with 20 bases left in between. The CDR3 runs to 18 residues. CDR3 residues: CASSLAPQQGGTQETQYF. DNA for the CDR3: TGTGCCAGCAGCTTGGCCCCGCAACAGGGGGGGACGCAAGAGACCCAGTACTTC.

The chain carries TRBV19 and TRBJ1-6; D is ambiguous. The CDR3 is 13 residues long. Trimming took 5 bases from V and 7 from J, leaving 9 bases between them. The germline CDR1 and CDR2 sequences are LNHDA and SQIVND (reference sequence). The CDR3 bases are TGTGCCAGTAGTGACCGTAGAAATTCACCCCTCCACTTT. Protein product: CASSDRRNSPLHF.

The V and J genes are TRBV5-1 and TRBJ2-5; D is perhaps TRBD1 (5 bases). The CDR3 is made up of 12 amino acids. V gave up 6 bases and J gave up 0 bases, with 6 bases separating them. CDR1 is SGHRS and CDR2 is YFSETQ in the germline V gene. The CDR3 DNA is TGCGCCAGCAACAGGAACCAAGAGACCCAGTACTTC. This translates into CASNRNQETQYF.

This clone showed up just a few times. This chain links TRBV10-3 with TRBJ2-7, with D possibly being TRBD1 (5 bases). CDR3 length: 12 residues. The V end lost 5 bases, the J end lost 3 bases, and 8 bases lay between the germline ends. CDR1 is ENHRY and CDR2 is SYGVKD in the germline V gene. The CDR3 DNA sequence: TGTGCCATCAGTAGGGGCAACTACGAGCAGTACTTC. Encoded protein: CAISRGNYEQYF.

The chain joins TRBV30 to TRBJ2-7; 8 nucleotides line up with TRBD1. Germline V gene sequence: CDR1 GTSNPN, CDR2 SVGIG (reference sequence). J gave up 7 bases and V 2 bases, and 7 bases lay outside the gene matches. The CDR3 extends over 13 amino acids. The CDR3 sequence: CAWSLDRVGEQYF. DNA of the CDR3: TGTGCCTGGAGTCTGGACAGGGTGGGGGAGCAGTACTTC.

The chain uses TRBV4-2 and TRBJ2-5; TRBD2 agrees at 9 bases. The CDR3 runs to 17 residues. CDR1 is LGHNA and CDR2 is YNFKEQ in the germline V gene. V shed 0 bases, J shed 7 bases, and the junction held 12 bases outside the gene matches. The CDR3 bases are TGTGCCAGCAGCCAAGAATTGTGGCTAGCGGGGCCTCCGACCCAGTACTTC. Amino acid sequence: CASSQELWLAGPPTQYF.